This T cell receptor (beta chain) was retrieved from a study of blood T cells in healthy people across ages. General study findings and limits: Across samples, TCR beta diversity tracked strongly with naive T cell percentage.

Next came a second PCR, run for roughly 6 to 11 cycles, which used a sample-barcoded 5' primer along with a J-beta primer mix. TCRdb independently ran MiXCR on the 5' RACE reads; one entry per CDR3 protein. Of around 1.5 million distinct CDR3 sequences listed, about 32% are singletons. Trimming shortened V by 2 bases and J by 1 base, and 8 bases separated the two germline ends. This CDR3 contains 14 residues. This clonotype showed up just a few times. The antigen remains unidentified. Every sample yielded at least 6.5 million isolated PBMCs. The V call is TRBV12-3 or TRBV12-4, the J call TRBJ1-1; D is unclear. The sequence derives from a young woman in good health. The sequenced sample consisted of blood. The DNA of the CDR3 is TGTGCCAGCAGTTTATTCGTCAAGAACACTGAAGCTTTCTTT. This encodes CASSLFVKNTEAFF.